This TCR beta chain is drawn from a study of T cells in Graves' hyperthyroidism and ophthalmopathy. Notes on the study in general: Progression to ophthalmopathy was predicted a median of approximately 6.4 months early.

The study excluded patients with uncontrolled infection, other autoimmune disease, pregnancy or lactation. Germline V lookup: CDR1 LGHNA, CDR2 YNFKEQ. The CDR3 runs to 15 residues. With 0 bases removed from V and 3 bases from J, the gap between germline ends came to 11 bases. Amplified regions were TCR beta CDR3 sequences from RNA transcripts. The HTBI primer set served for first-round RT-PCR of the TCR CDR3. TCRdb re-called the multiplex PCR reads with MiXCR, one entry per CDR3 protein. The sample shows hundreds of thousands of distinct CDR3 sequences, roughly 21% of them seen only once. This clonotype was recorded a few times. Its antigen is unidentified.

The receptor was derived from a man in his forties with Graves' ophthalmopathy. The chain links TRBV4-2 to TRBJ1-1, with TRBD1 as a possible D gene (6 bases). Sequenced input: blood. Written as DNA, the CDR3 is TGTGCCAGCAGCCAAGAAGGGGGTGTTCACACTGAAGCTTTCTTT. Its translation: CASSQEGGVHTEAFF.